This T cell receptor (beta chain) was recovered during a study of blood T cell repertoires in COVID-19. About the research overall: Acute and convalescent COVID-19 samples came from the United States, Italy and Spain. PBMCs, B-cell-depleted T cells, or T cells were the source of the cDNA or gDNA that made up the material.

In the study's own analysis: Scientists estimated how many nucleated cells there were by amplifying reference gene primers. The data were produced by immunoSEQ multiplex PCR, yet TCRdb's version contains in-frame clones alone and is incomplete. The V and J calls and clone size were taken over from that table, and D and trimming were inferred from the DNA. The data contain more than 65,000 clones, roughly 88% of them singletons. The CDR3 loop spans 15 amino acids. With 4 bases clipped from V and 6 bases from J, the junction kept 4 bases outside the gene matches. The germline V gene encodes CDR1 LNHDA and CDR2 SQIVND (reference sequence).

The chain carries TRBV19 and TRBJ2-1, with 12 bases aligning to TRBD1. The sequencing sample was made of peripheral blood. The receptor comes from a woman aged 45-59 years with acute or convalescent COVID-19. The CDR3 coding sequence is TGTGCCAGTAGTACGGGACAGGGGGCGGCCAATGAGCAGTTCTTC. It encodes CASSTGQGAANEQFF.